This paragraph reports one T cell receptor beta chain. This sample stems from a study of blood T cell repertoires in COVID-19. Study-level information: Samples of COVID-19 (acute and convalescent) were obtained from the United States, Italy and Spain. PBMCs, B-cell-depleted T cells, or T cells provided the cDNA or gDNA that made up the material.

All enrollees were about 18 to 100 years old and from under 25 US areas. Within 2 weeks of study entry, exposed participants had contacted a PCR-confirmed or clinician-diagnosed COVID-19 case. Measured with immunoSEQ multiplex PCR; TCRdb has only the in-frame clones, and not every one. The data contain about 200,000 clones, roughly 80% of them singletons. The V and J ends lost 3 bases and 3 bases respectively, with 17 bases between them. Germline V gives CDR1 LNHDA, CDR2 SQIVND (reference sequence). This CDR3 contains 16 residues. The sample was PBMCs or T cells enriched from blood (not recorded which). This TCR was sampled from a woman aged 45-59 years who had been exposed to COVID-19. V and J are TRBV19 and TRBJ1-1, with D perhaps TRBD1 (6 bases). The CDR3 protein is CASSIRAGARYTEAFF. In DNA, the CDR3 is TGTGCCAGTAGTATCCGAGCGGGGGCGAGGTACACTGAAGCTTTCTTT.